What follows are 30 T cell receptor beta chains derived from one specimen sequenced in a study of T cell responses to AZD1222 COVID-19 vaccine (dated by TCRdb to 2020 to 2023). The time point tag for this specimen amounts to: baseline before first vaccination. Receptor amplification or capture employed the immunoSEQ multiplex PCR assay. The table comes from immuneACCESS by way of TCRdb, which keeps in-frame sequences with V and J called. Part of the clones is missing from these tables; in studies checked, under half for an unresolved V gene and the rest for unknown reasons. The sample contains about 55,000 clones, 70% to 90% of them found a single time. The top ten hold approximately 2% of the sample. Specimen: peripheral blood, collected on day 0 of AZD1222 vaccination. These receptors were collected from an adult in good health.

The chain employs TRBV28 and TRBJ1-1, with TRBD1 matching over 7 bases. With 3 bases clipped from V and 0 bases from J, the junction kept 1 base outside the gene matches. The CDR3 length is 14 residues. The V gene's germline CDR1 is MDHEN and CDR2 SYDVKM. CDR3 coding DNA: TGTGCCAGCAGTTTCACAGGGGTGAACACTGAAGCTTTCTTT. Residues: CASSFTGVNTEAFF.

The chain joins TRBV19 to TRBJ1-4; D gene ambiguous. Trimming cost V 5 bases and J 8 bases, with 9 bases left between them. The germline V gene has CDR1 LNHDA and CDR2 SQIVND (reference sequence). The CDR3 length is 12 residues. The chain's CDR3 is CASSPREEKLFF. The CDR3 DNA reads as TGTGCCAGTAGTCCACGGGAAGAAAAACTGTTTTTT.

The chain carries TRBV18 and TRBJ2-7; D not certain. Germline assignment: CDR1 KGHSH and CDR2 LQKENI. V lost 3 bases and J 0 bases, leaving 6 bases between the germline ends. This CDR3 region has 13 residues. The CDR3 nucleotides are TGTGCCAGCTCACCGGACCGCTCCTACGAGCAGTACTTC. This translates into CASSPDRSYEQYF.

CDR3 amino acids: CASSEGAETQYF. The CDR3 DNA is TGTGCCAGCAGTGAAGGGGCGGAGACCCAGTACTTC. This sequence joins TRBV6-1 and TRBJ2-5; D unresolved. The CDR3 sequence is 12 residues long. Germline V gene lookup returns CDR1 MNHNS and CDR2 SASEGT. Between the trimmed V and J ends, which lost 1 base and 5 bases, there was a span of 5 bases.

The V gene is TRBV6-5, the J gene TRBJ1-5; D not resolved. V lost 6 bases and J lost 5, with 11 bases in between. The CDR3 extends over 13 amino acids. In germline, CDR1 is MNHEY, CDR2 SVGAGI. The CDR3 nucleotides read TGTGCCAGCAGCCACGGGTGGGATCAGCCCCAGCATTTT. It yields the protein CASSHGWDQPQHF.

The chain employs TRBV27 and TRBJ2-7, with 9 bases identical to TRBD1. V lost 5 bases, J lost 4 bases, and 6 bases stayed unmatched. This CDR3 has 14 residues. The germline gives CDR1 MNHEY, CDR2 SMNVEV (reference sequence). This CDR3 reads CASSLTGGGYEQYF. CDR3 DNA sequence: TGTGCCAGCAGTCTCACAGGGGGCGGGTACGAGCAGTACTTC.

The chain carries TRBV28 and TRBJ1-5, with TRBD1 as a possible D gene (5 bases). This CDR3 has 15 residues. Germline V gives CDR1 MDHEN, CDR2 SYDVKM. The V gene lost 4 bases and the J gene lost 3 bases, with 13 bases spanning the gap. The CDR3 DNA is TGTGCCAGCAGTTCCCCTCAGGGCCCCAATCAGCCCCAGCATTTT. Its protein is CASSSPQGPNQPQHF.

V and J are TRBV7-9 and TRBJ1-5, with 8 nucleotides matching TRBD1. CDR1 and CDR2 from the germline V gene are SEHNR and FQNEAQ (reference sequence). The V segment lost 5 bases and the J segment 1 base; nucleotides outside the gene matches: 4. The CDR3 runs 15 residues. The CDR3 loop reads CASSLGQESNQPQHF. In nucleotides, the CDR3 is TGTGCCAGCAGCCTGGGACAGGAGAGCAATCAGCCCCAGCATTTT.

The CDR3 DNA sequence: TGCGCCAGCAGCGGAAACAGGGTTGGGACTGAAGCTTTCTTT. It encodes CASSGNRVGTEAFF. The chain employs TRBV5-1 and TRBJ1-1; D is possibly TRBD1 (6 bases). This CDR3 contains 14 residues. V lost 4 bases, J lost 5 bases, and 15 bases lay in between. Germline V gene sequence: CDR1 SGHRS, CDR2 YFSETQ.

This sequence joins TRBV3-1 (or the pseudogene TRBV3-2) and TRBJ2-7; 9 bases map to TRBD2. Germline V gene data show CDR1 as LGHDT and CDR2 as YNNKEL (reference sequence). V dropped 1 base and J dropped 0; count of bases not matched to a gene: 10. CDR3 size: 18 residues. CDR3 in amino acids: CASSQGRPSGTSSYEQYF. The CDR3 DNA sequence: TGTGCCAGCAGCCAAGGCCGGCCTAGCGGGACGAGCTCCTACGAGCAGTACTTC.

The chain employs TRBV6-5 and TRBJ1-2; D not resolved. Per the germline V gene, CDR1 is MNHEY and CDR2 is SVGAGI. The V and J ends lost 9 bases and 0 bases respectively, with 17 bases between them. The length of the CDR3 is 15 residues. The CDR3 bases are TGTGCCAGTACTATGGAGGGCCTCCCTAACTATGGCTACACCTTC. It is translated as CASTMEGLPNYGYTF.

The genes are TRBV19 and TRBJ2-5, with 9 bases lining up with TRBD2. V was clipped by 0 bases and J by 2 bases; unmatched bases: 7. CDR1 LNHDA and CDR2 SQIVND come from the germline V gene (reference sequence). The CDR3 length is 17 residues. The CDR3 region is CASSIEVGLAWQETQYF. In nucleotides, the CDR3 is TGTGCCAGTAGTATAGAAGTGGGACTAGCATGGCAAGAGACCCAGTACTTC.

The chain couples TRBV29-1 to TRBJ1-4; possible D gene TRBD1, 5 bases. The germline V and J ends were trimmed by 6 bases and 0 bases, with 11 bases remaining between them. Germline CDR1 is SQVTM and CDR2 is ANQGSEA. This CDR3 contains 14 residues. CDR3: CSVPDRTTNEKLFF. DNA for the CDR3: TGCAGCGTACCTGACAGAACAACTAATGAAAAACTGTTTTTT.

This clone has a handful of counts. The chain joins TRBV9 to TRBJ1-1, with D possibly being TRBD1 (5 bases). The CDR3 consists of 13 residues. V lost 3 bases and J 1 base, leaving 7 bases between the germline ends. CDR1 is SGDLS and CDR2 is YYNGEE in the germline V gene. The CDR3 region has the DNA TGTGCCAGCAGCGCGACAGCGAACACTGAAGCTTTCTTT. Protein product: CASSATANTEAFF.

This chain joins TRBV4-2 and TRBJ2-3; TRBD2 agrees at 9 bases. Germline-derived CDR1 and CDR2 are LGHNA and YNFKEQ. This CDR3 region has 17 residues. J lost 2 bases, V lost 0 bases, and 6 bases had no gene match. CDR3 coding DNA: TGTGCCAGCAGCCAAGATTGGGCTAGCGGGGACACAGATACGCAGTATTTT. As protein: CASSQDWASGDTDTQYF.

The gene calls are TRBV7-9 and TRBJ2-1, with 11 bases matching TRBD2. With 5 bases clipped from V and 4 bases from J, the junction kept 7 bases outside the gene matches. Germline loops: CDR1 SEHNR, CDR2 FQNEAQ (reference sequence). This CDR3 contains 16 residues. Written as DNA, the CDR3 is TGTGCCAGCAGCCGCCGACTAGCGGGGTCTTACAATGAGCAGTTCTTC. Amino acids: CASSRRLAGSYNEQFF.

In its sample, this clone was seen once. V and J are TRBV20-1 and TRBJ2-3; a weak D match, TRBD2 (5 bases). Between the trimmed V and J ends, which lost 3 bases and 2 bases, there was a span of 12 bases. CDR1 and CDR2 from the germline V gene are DFQATT and SNEGSKA (reference sequence). There are 14 residues in the CDR3. CDR3 residues: CSASPLAFTDTQYF. Here the CDR3 DNA reads TGCAGTGCTAGTCCCCTAGCATTCACAGATACGCAGTATTTT.

The CDR3 DNA reads TGCGCCAGCAGCTTGGTTGGGAATCAAGAGACCCAGTACTTC. It specifies CASSLVGNQETQYF. The gene calls are TRBV5-1 and TRBJ2-5; D is uncertain. Trimming took 0 bases from V and 2 from J, leaving 8 bases between them. The germline V gene has CDR1 SGHRS and CDR2 YFSETQ. The CDR3 runs to 14 residues. Combining the CDR3 with reference TRBV5-1 and TRBJ2-5 gives the whole variable domain KAGVTQTPRYLIKTRGQQVTLSCSPISGHRSVSWYQQTPGQGLQFLFEYFSETQRNKGNFPGRFSGRQFSNSRSEMNVSTLELGDSALYLCASSLVGNQETQYFGPGTRLLVL.

In its sample, this clone was seen a few times. This rearrangement joins TRBV3-1 (or the pseudogene TRBV3-2) to TRBJ2-7; 11 bases line up with TRBD1. The length of the CDR3 is 15 residues. Germline V gene lookup returns CDR1 LGHDT and CDR2 YNNKEL (reference sequence). Germline trimming cut 2 bases from V and 2 bases from J; bases unmatched to any gene: 2. CDR3 protein: CASSQPGQGAYEQYF. The CDR3 region has the DNA TGTGCCAGCAGCCAACCGGGACAGGGGGCCTACGAGCAGTACTTC.

The chain has TRBV27 and TRBJ1-4; 8 bases agree with TRBD1. Germline CDR1 is MNHEY and CDR2 is SMNVEV (reference sequence). V dropped 6 bases and J dropped 7; count of bases not matched to a gene: 16. The CDR3 is made up of 17 amino acids. CDR3 bases: TGTGCCAGCAGCCATACCTCTACGGACAGGGTTATTGAAAAACTGTTTTTT. It is translated as CASSHTSTDRVIEKLFF.

This clone was recorded only once. J is TRBJ2-5 and V is TRBV10-2; D is unclear. V lost 4 bases, J lost 5 bases, and 8 bases lay in between. CDR1 is WSHSY and CDR2 is SAAADI in the germline V gene. The CDR3 covers 12 residues. The CDR3 DNA is TGCGCCAGCAGTGTTAGCCGCGAGACCCAGTACTTC. Its protein is CASSVSRETQYF.

The table lists this clone with a count of one. V usage is TRBV9 and J usage is TRBJ1-5; D is undetermined. The CDR3 runs to 15 residues. V dropped 3 bases and J dropped 0 bases, with 10 bases sitting between them. Germline V CDR1 and CDR2: SGDLS, YYNGEE. The CDR3 sequence: CASSAGVLSNQPQHF. CDR3 bases: TGTGCCAGCAGCGCGGGAGTCCTTAGCAATCAGCCCCAGCATTTT.

The chain carries TRBV9 and TRBJ1-2; the D is unclear. Germline CDR1 reads SGDLS; CDR2 reads YYNGEE. The CDR3 loop spans 14 amino acids. The V gene lost 4 bases and the J gene lost 5 bases, with 15 bases spanning the gap. The CDR3 DNA reads TGTGCCAGCAGCCGCGCGGGCCGGCCTTATGGCTACACCTTC. Its protein is CASSRAGRPYGYTF.

The CDR3 reads CASSWAYTGLATGTDTQYF. CDR3 sequence (DNA): TGTGCCAGCAGTTGGGCTTATACGGGACTAGCGACCGGCACAGATACGCAGTATTTT. The chain recombines TRBV28 with TRBJ2-3; TRBD2 matches at 10 bases. CDR1 and CDR2 from the germline V gene are MDHEN and SYDVKM. Losses at the gene ends were 4 bases for V and 1 base for J; bases not matched to a gene: 14. The CDR3 spans 19 residues.

This chain uses TRBV3-1 (or the pseudogene TRBV3-2) with TRBJ2-5; 7 bases are a match to TRBD2. Trimming at V came to 4 bases and at J to 5 bases, leaving 7 bases not matched to a gene. Germline lookup yields CDR1 LGHDT and CDR2 YNNKEL (reference sequence). This CDR3 is 14 amino acids long. In DNA, the CDR3 is TGTGCCAGCAGCCGACAAACTAGCGTGGAGACCCAGTACTTC. It specifies CASSRQTSVETQYF.

This chain links TRBV5-1 with TRBJ2-1, with 11 positions matching TRBD2. Germline V gives CDR1 SGHRS, CDR2 YFSETQ. V shed 3 bases, J shed 4 bases, and the junction held 12 bases outside the gene matches. The CDR3 is 18 amino acids. The CDR3 nucleotides are TGCGCCAGCAGCTCGGCGTACCCGGGGACTAGCGGATACAATGAGCAGTTCTTC. Translated: CASSSAYPGTSGYNEQFF.

The rearrangement uses TRBV10-2 and TRBJ1-5; D remains ambiguous. The length of the CDR3 is 13 residues. Trimming shortened V by 3 bases and J by 9 bases, and 12 bases separated the two germline ends. The V gene's germline CDR1 is WSHSY and CDR2 SAAADI. The CDR3 bases are TGCGCCAGCAGTGACGGCAGCGTATCGCCCCAGCATTTT. This codes for CASSDGSVSPQHF.

A single count supports this clone. The chain combines TRBV5-1 with TRBJ1-2; the D gene is possibly TRBD1 (5 bases). Trimming took 5 bases from V and 2 from J, leaving 16 bases between them. CDR3 length: 15 residues. Germline V gene data show CDR1 as SGHRS and CDR2 as YFSETQ. CDR3 nucleotide sequence: TGCGCCAGCAGACCACCTCAGGGTTTCAACTATGGCTACACCTTC. The encoded protein is CASRPPQGFNYGYTF. The whole variable domain, remainder taken from reference TRBV5-1 and TRBJ1-2, is KAGVTQTPRYLIKTRGQQVTLSCSPISGHRSVSWYQQTPGQGLQFLFEYFSETQRNKGNFPGRFSGRQFSNSRSEMNVSTLELGDSALYLCASRPPQGFNYGYTFGSGTRLTVV.

The V call is TRBV5-1, the J call TRBJ2-1; possible D gene TRBD1, 5 bases. The germline V gene has CDR1 SGHRS and CDR2 YFSETQ. V was trimmed by 0 bases and J by 7 bases, leaving 8 bases between them. The CDR3 length is 13 residues. The CDR3 is CASSLGQQNEQFF. The CDR3 region has the DNA TGCGCCAGCAGCTTGGGACAGCAGAATGAGCAGTTCTTC.

The chain is built from TRBV3-1 (or the pseudogene TRBV3-2) and TRBJ1-3; D is unclear. The germline V and J ends were trimmed by 3 bases and 2 bases, with 8 bases remaining between them. Germline CDR1 reads LGHDT; CDR2 reads YNNKEL (reference sequence). The CDR3 has 14 amino acids. CDR3 protein: CASSQQSPGNTIYF. As DNA, the CDR3 is TGTGCCAGCAGCCAGCAAAGTCCTGGAAACACCATATATTTT.